This TCR beta chain was recorded in a study of patients and donors after allogeneic stem cell transplantation. CDR1 MNHNS and CDR2 SASEGT come from the germline V gene. CDR3 length: 15 amino acids. The V segment lost 7 bases and the J segment 4 bases; nucleotides outside the gene matches: 9. From the RT-PCR reads, TCRdb called clonotypes with MiXCR, one entry per CDR3 protein. In the table there are about a million distinct CDR3 sequences, about a sixth of which are singletons. Sequenced: blood, either unsorted or a sorted T cell fraction (not recorded which). The chain uses TRBV6-1 and TRBJ2-3; the match to TRBD1 covers 9 bases. The source is a human donor who was either an allogeneic HSCT recipient or a stem cell or donor lymphocyte infusion donor (not recorded which). It is not recorded whose cells these are; they may come from a transplant donor. DNA of the CDR3: TGTGCCAGCATCGACGGGACAGGGAAGGCAGATACGCAGTATTTT. Its translation is CASIDGTGKADTQYF.